This TCR beta chain was found in a study of blood T cell repertoires in COVID-19. Sequenced by immunoSEQ multiplex PCR; TCRdb stores in-frame clones only, minus some. The table lists 490,000 or so clones, roughly nine tenths of them singletons. This CDR3 is built from 15 residues. Germline-derived CDR1 and CDR2 are SGHAT and FQNNGV. The V segment lost 0 bases and the J segment 5 bases; nucleotides outside the gene matches: 6. The genes are TRBV11-2 and TRBJ1-1; 7 nucleotides match TRBD1. The sequenced sample consisted of PBMCs or T cells enriched from blood (not recorded which). This receptor was taken from a woman aged 60-75 years who had recovered from COVID-19. In DNA, the CDR3 is TGTGCCAGCAGCTTAGATCGGACAGGCCGGACTGAAGCTTTCTTT. The encoded protein is CASSLDRTGRTEAFF.